This TCR beta chain is drawn from a study of blood T cell repertoires in COVID-19. Study details: From the United States, Italy and Spain came samples of acute and convalescent COVID-19. T cells, B-cell-depleted T cells, or PBMCs provided the cDNA or gDNA that served as material.

This CDR3 has 13 amino acids. In germline, CDR1 is SGHDN, CDR2 FVKESK. Trimming stripped 6 bases from V and 0 bases from J, with 8 bases between. In the authors' methods: Reference gene primer amplification gave nucleated cell count estimates. Assay: immunoSEQ multiplex PCR; the TCRdb copy retains only in-frame clones and omits some. V, J and clone size derive from that table, while D and trimming were established from the DNA sequence. The table shows around 150,000 clones, with about nine tenths occurring only once. The J gene is TRBJ1-1, the V gene TRBV14; no firm D call. The sequencing input was peripheral blood. This sequence originates from a woman in her sixties with active or convalescent COVID-19. Here the CDR3 DNA reads TGTGCCAGCAGTCATTACATGAACACTGAAGCTTTCTTT. It yields the protein CASSHYMNTEAFF.